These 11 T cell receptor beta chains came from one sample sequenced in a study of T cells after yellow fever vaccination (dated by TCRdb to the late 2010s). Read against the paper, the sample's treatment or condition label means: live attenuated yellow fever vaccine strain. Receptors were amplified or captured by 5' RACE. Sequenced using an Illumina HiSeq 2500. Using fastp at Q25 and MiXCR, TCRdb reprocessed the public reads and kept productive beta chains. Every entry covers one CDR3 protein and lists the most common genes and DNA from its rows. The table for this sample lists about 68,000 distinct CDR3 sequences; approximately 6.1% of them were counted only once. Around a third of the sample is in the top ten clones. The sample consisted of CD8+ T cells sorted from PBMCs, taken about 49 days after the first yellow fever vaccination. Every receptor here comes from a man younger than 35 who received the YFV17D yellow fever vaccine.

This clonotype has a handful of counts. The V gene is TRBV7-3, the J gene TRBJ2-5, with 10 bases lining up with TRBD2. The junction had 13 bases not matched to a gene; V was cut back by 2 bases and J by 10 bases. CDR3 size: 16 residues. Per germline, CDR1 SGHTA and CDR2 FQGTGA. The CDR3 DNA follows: TGTGCCAGCAGCTTAGCTCCTAGCGGGGGTGAGGGAAGCCAGTACTTC. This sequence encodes CASSLAPSGGEGSQYF.

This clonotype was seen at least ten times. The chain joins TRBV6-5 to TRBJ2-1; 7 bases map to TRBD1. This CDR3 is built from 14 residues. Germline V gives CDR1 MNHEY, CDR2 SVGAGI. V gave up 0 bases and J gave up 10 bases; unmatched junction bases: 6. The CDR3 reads CASSYSRAGGEQFF. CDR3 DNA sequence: TGTGCCAGCAGTTACTCGAGGGCAGGGGGAGAGCAGTTCTTC.

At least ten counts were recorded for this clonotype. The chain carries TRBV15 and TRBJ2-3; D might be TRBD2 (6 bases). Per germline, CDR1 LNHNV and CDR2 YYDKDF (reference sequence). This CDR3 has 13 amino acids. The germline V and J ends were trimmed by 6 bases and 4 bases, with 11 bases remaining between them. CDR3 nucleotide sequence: TGTGCCACCAGGCGGGGTAACCCAGATACGCAGTATTTT. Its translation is CATRRGNPDTQYF.

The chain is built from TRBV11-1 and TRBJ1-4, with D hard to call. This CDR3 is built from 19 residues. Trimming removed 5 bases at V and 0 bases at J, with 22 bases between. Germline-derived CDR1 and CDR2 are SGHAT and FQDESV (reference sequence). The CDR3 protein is CASSRPVAARTATNEKLFF. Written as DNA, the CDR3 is TGTGCCAGCAGCCGTCCCGTTGCTGCCAGGACTGCAACTAATGAAAAACTGTTTTTT.

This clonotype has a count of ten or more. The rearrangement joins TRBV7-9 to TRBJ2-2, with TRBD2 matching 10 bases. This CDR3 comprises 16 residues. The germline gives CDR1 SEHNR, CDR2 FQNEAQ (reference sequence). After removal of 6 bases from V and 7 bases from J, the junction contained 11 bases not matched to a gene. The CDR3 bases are TGTGCCAGCAGATCCAGCGGGGGGGCTTCGAGCGGGGAGCTGTTTTTT. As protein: CASRSSGGASSGELFF. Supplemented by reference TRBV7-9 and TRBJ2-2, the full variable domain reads DTGVSQNPRHKITKRGQNVTFRCDPISEHNRLYWYRQTLGQGPEFLTYFQNEAQLEKSRLLSDRFSAERPKGSFSTLEIQRTEQGDSAMYLCASRSSGGASSGELFFGEGSRLTVL.

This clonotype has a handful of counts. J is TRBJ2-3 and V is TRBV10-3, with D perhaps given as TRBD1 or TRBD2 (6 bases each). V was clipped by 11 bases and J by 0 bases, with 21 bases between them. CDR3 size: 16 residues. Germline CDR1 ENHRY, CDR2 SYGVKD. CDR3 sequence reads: CALGGESGLSTDTQYF. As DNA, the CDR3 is TGTGCCCTCGGGGGCGAGAGCGGTTTAAGCACAGATACGCAGTATTTT.

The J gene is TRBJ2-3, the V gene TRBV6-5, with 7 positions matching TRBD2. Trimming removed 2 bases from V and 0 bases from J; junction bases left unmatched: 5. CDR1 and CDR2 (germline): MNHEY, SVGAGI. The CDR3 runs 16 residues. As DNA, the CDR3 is TGTGCCAGCAGTTACGCCAAACTAGCGAGCACAGATACGCAGTATTTT. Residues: CASSYAKLASTDTQYF.

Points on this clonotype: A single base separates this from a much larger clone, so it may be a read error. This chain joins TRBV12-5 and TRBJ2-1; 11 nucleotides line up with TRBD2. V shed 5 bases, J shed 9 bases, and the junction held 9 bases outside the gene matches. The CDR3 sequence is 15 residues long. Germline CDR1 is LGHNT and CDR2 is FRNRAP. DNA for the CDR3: TGTGCTAGTGGTCATAGCGGGGGGGTAGATGGTGAGCAGTTCTTC. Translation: CASGHSGGVDGEQFF.

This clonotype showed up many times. In DNA, the CDR3 is TGTGCCACCAGTGATATCGACTACACCGGGGAGCTGTTTTTT. This gives the protein CATSDIDYTGELFF. V is TRBV24-1 and J is TRBJ2-2; no definite D call. There are 14 residues in the CDR3. Germline CDR1 KGHDR, CDR2 SFDVKD. V lost 3 bases and J lost 3, with 7 bases in between.

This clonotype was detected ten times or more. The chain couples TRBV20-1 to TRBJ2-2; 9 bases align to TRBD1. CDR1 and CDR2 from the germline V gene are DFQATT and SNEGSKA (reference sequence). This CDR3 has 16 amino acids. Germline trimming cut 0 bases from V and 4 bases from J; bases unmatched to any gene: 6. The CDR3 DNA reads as TGCAGTGCTAGAGACCTCGGGACAGGGACCACCGGGGAGCTGTTTTTT. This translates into CSARDLGTGTTGELFF.

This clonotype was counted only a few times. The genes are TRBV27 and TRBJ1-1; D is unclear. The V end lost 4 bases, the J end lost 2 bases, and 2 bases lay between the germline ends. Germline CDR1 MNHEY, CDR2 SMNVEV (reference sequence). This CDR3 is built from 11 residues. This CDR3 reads CASSSNTEAFF. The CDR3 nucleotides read TGTGCCAGCAGTTCCAACACTGAAGCTTTCTTT.